The 9 T cell receptor beta chains in this list originate from one sample, sequenced in a study of T cell responses to AZD1222 COVID-19 vaccine. Sequencing used immunoSEQ multiplex PCR; TCRdb keeps in-frame clones, though not all of them. The repertoire has about 46,000 clones, about 90% of them found once; the top ten carry 1% to 1.3%. The sequences come from peripheral blood, collected 28 days after the second AZD1222 dose. These receptors all stem from an adult who received the AZD1222 COVID-19 vaccine.

The chain couples TRBV6-2 or TRBV6-3 to TRBJ2-7; 7 bases are a match to TRBD1. This CDR3 is 15 amino acids long. The germline gives CDR1 MNHEY, CDR2 SVGEGT. The trim removed 6 bases at V and 3 bases at J, leaving 11 bases unmatched. The CDR3 nucleotides are TGTGCCAGCAGCCCCCGGACAGGAAGGAGCTACGAGCAGTACTTC. It translates to CASSPRTGRSYEQYF.

The V gene is TRBV5-1, the J gene TRBJ2-3; tentatively, D is TRBD1 (5 bases). The germline V gene has CDR1 SGHRS and CDR2 YFSETQ. The CDR3 totals 15 residues. Trimming removed 2 bases from V and 2 bases from J, with 12 bases in between. The CDR3 DNA sequence: TGCGCCAGCAGCTTTGGCACAGGCCACACAGATACGCAGTATTTT. Protein: CASSFGTGHTDTQYF.

CDR3 residues: CASSPSEFLVDEKLFF. The CDR3 DNA reads TGTGCCAGCTCACCTTCCGAGTTTCTGGTTGATGAAAAACTGTTTTTT. The rearrangement links TRBV18 to TRBJ1-4; D unclear. The CDR3 totals 16 residues. The germline CDR1 and CDR2 sequences are KGHSH and LQKENI. Trimming removed 3 bases at V and 6 bases at J, with 17 bases between.

The chain joins TRBV4-2 to TRBJ2-5; TRBD2 is a possible D gene (6 bases). Trimming pared 1 base from V and 3 bases from J, leaving 9 bases between. CDR3 size: 14 residues. Germline assignment: CDR1 LGHNA and CDR2 YNFKEQ. The CDR3 region is CASSQGGGEETQYF. The CDR3 DNA reads TGTGCCAGCAGCCAAGGTGGAGGGGAAGAGACCCAGTACTTC.

The chain joins TRBV9 to TRBJ2-1; weak D call: TRBD2 (6 bases). This CDR3 spans 14 amino acids. CDR1 and CDR2 (germline): SGDLS, YYNGEE. V lost 0 bases and J 8 bases, leaving 12 bases between the germline ends. CDR3 DNA sequence: TGTGCCAGCAGCGTAGAAGGACTAATCCATGAGCAGTTCTTC. This sequence encodes CASSVEGLIHEQFF.

This chain connects TRBV11-2 to TRBJ2-1; TRBD2 aligns across 7 bases. This CDR3 is 15 amino acids long. V trimming: 5 bases; J trimming: 3 bases; junction bases outside the gene matches: 7. Looked up from germline, CDR1 is SGHAT and CDR2 is FQNNGV. CDR3 sequence: CASSLSGTIYNEQFF. Here the CDR3 DNA reads TGTGCCAGCAGCCTAAGCGGGACTATCTACAATGAGCAGTTCTTC.

The chain combines TRBV7-9 with TRBJ2-7; TRBD2 aligns across 7 bases. The trim removed 6 bases at V and 5 bases at J, leaving 4 bases unmatched. Germline CDR1 is SEHNR and CDR2 is FQNEAQ (reference sequence). The CDR3 covers 12 residues. The CDR3: CASRPSGNEQYF. DNA for the CDR3: TGTGCCAGCAGACCGAGCGGGAACGAGCAGTACTTC.

This chain connects TRBV7-2 to TRBJ2-5; either TRBD1 or TRBD2 may fit D (5 bases each). The CDR3 is 15 residues long. In germline, CDR1 is SGHTA, CDR2 FQGNSA. The V end lost 7 bases, the J end lost 4 bases, and 19 bases lay between the germline ends. DNA of the CDR3: TGTGCCAGCATCAACAGGCTAGGCGGAGGAGAGACCCAGTACTTC. Encoded protein: CASINRLGGGETQYF.

J is TRBJ1-2 and V is TRBV6-4, with D maybe TRBD1 (6 bases). From germline, CDR1 is MRHNA and CDR2 SNTAGT. V shed 5 bases and J shed 4 bases, with 17 bases lying between them. CDR3 size: 15 residues. In DNA form, the CDR3 reads TGTGCCAGCAGTCTTATACAGGGTGGGCGCTATGGCTACACCTTC. It specifies CASSLIQGGRYGYTF.